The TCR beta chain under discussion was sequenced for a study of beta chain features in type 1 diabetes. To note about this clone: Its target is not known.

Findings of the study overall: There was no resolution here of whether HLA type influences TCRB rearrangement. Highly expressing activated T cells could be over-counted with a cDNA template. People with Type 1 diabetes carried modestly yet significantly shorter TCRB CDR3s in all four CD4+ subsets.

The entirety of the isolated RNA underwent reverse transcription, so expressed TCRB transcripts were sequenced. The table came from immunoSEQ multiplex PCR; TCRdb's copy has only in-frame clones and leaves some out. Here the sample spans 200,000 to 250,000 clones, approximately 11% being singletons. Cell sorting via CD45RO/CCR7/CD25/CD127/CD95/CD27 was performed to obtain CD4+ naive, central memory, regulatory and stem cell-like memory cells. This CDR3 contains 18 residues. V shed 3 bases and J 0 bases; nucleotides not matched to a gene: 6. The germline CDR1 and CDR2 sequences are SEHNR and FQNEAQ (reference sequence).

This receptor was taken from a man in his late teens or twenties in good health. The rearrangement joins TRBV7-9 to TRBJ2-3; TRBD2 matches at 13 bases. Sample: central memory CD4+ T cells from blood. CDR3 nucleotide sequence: TGTGCCAGCAGCTTCGCCGGGACTAGCGGGGTTAGCACAGATACGCAGTATTTT. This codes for CASSFAGTSGVSTDTQYF. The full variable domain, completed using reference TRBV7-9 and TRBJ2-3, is DTGVSQNPRHKITKRGQNVTFRCDPISEHNRLYWYRQTLGQGPEFLTYFQNEAQLEKSRLLSDRFSAERPKGSFSTLEIQRTEQGDSAMYLCASSFAGTSGVSTDTQYFGPGTRLTVL.